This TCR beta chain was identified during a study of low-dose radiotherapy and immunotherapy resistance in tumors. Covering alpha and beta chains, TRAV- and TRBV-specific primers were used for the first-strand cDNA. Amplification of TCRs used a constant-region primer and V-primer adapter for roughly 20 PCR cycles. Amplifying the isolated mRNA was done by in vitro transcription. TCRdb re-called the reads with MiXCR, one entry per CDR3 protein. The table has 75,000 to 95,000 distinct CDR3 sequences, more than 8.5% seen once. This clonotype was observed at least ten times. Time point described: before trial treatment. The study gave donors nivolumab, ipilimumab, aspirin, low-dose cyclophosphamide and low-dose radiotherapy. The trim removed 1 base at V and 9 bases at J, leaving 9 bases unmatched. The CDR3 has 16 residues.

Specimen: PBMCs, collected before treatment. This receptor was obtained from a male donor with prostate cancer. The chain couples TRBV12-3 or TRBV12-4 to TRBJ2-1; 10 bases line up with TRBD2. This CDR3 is CASSLGGLAGDGEQFF. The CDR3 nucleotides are TGTGCCAGCAGTTTAGGAGGGCTAGCGGGAGATGGTGAGCAGTTCTTC.